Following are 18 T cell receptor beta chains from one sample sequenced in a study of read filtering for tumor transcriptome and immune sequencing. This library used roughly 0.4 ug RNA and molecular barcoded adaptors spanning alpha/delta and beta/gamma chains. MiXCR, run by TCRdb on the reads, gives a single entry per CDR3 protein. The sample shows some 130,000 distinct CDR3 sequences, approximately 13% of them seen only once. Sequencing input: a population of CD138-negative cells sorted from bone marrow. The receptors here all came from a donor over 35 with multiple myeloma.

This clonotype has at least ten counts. The CDR3 reads CSALDSTGQETQYF. DNA of the CDR3: TGCAGTGCCCTGGACAGCACGGGCCAAGAGACCCAGTACTTC. The chain uses TRBV20-1 and TRBJ2-5; possible D gene TRBD1, 6 bases. The CDR3 totals 14 residues. Germline V gene sequence: CDR1 DFQATT, CDR2 SNEGSKA (reference sequence). V was shortened by 6 bases and J by 1 base, with 15 bases between the two germline ends.

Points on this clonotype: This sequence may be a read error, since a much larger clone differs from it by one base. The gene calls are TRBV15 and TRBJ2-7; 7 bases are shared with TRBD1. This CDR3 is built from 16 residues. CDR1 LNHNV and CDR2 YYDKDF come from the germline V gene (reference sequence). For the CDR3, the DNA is TGTGCCACCAGCAGACCTGGACAGGTCAGCTCCTACGGGCAGTACTTC. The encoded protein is CATSRPGQVSSYGQYF.

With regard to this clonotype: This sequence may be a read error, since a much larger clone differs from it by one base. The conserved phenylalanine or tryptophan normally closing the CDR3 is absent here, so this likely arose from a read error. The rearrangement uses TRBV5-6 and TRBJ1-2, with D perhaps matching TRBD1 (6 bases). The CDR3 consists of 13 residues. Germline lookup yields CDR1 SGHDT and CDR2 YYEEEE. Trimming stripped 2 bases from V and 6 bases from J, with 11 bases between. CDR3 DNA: TGTGCCAGCAGCTTCAGGGGTAGAAATGGCTACACCTCC. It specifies CASSFRGRNGYTS.

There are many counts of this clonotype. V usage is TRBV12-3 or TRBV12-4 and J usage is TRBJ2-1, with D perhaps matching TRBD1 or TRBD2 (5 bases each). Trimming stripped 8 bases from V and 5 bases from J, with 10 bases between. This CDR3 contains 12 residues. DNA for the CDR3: TGTGCCAGCGGGACGGCCCACAATGAGCAGTTCTTC. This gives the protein CASGTAHNEQFF.

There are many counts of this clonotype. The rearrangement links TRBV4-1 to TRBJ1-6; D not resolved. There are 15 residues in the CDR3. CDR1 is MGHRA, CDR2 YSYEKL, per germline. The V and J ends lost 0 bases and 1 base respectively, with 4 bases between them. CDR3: CASSQELSYNSPLHF. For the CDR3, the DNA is TGCGCCAGCAGCCAAGAGCTTTCCTATAATTCACCCCTCCACTTT.

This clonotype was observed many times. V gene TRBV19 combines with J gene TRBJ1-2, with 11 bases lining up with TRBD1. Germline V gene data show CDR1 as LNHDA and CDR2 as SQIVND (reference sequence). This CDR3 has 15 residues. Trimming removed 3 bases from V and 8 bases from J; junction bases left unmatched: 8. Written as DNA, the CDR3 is TGTGCCAGTAGTATGGGTTTGGACAGGGGGCTCGGCTACACCTTC. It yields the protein CASSMGLDRGLGYTF.

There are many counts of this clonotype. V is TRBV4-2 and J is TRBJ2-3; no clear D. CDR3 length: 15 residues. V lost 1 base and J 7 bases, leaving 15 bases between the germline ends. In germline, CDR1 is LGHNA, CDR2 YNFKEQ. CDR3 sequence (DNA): TGTGCCAGCAGCCAAGTATTAGCAAGATTCAATACGCAGTATTTT. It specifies CASSQVLARFNTQYF.

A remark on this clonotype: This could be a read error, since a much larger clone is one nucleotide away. CDR3 in amino acids: CSARRAGPYNEQFF. The CDR3, as DNA: TGCAGTGCTAGGAGAGCGGGCCCTTACAATGAGCAGTTCTTC. The chain recombines TRBV20-1 with TRBJ2-1; D might be TRBD2 (6 bases). In germline, CDR1 is DFQATT, CDR2 SNEGSKA (reference sequence). V shed 3 bases and J shed 4 bases, with 13 bases lying between them. This CDR3 is 14 amino acids long.

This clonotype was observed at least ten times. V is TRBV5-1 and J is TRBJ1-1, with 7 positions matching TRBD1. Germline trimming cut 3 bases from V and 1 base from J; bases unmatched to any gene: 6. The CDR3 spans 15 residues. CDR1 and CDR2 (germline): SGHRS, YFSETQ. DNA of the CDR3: TGCGCCAGCAGCTCGACCGGGACAGCGAACACTGAAGCTTTCTTT. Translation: CASSSTGTANTEAFF. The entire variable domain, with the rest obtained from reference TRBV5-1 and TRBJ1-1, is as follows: KAGVTQTPRYLIKTRGQQVTLSCSPISGHRSVSWYQQTPGQGLQFLFEYFSETQRNKGNFPGRFSGRQFSNSRSEMNVSTLELGDSALYLCASSSTGTANTEAFFGQGTRLTVV.

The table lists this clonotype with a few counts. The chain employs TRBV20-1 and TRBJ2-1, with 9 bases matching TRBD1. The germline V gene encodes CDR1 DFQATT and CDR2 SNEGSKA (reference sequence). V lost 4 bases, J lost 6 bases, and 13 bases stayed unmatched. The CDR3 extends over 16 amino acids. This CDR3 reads CSATKTGTGLVNEQFF. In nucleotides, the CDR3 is TGCAGTGCTACCAAAACCGGGACAGGGTTAGTCAATGAGCAGTTCTTC.

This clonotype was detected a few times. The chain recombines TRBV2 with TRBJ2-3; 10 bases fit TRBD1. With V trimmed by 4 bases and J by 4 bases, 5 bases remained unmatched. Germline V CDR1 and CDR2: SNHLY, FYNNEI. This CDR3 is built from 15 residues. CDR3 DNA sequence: TGTGCCAGCAGTGCGGGACAGGGGACGGCAGATACGCAGTATTTT. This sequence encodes CASSAGQGTADTQYF.

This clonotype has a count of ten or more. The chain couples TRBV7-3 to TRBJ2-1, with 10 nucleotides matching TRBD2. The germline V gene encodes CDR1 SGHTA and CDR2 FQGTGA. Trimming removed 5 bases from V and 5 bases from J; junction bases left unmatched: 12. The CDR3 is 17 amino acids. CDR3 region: CASSPKNLAGENNEQFF. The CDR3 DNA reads TGTGCCAGCAGCCCAAAAAACCTAGCGGGAGAAAACAATGAGCAGTTCTTC. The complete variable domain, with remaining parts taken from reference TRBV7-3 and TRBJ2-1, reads GAGVSQTPSNKVTEKGKYVELRCDPISGHTALYWYRQSLGQGPEFLIYFQGTGAADDSGLPNDRFFAVRPEGSVSTLKIQRTERGDSAVYLCASSPKNLAGENNEQFFGPGTRLTVL.

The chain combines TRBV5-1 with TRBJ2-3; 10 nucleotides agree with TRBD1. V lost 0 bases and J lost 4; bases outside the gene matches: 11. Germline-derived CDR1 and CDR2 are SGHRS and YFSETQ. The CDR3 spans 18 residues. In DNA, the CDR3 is TGCGCCAGCAGCTTGGCCTCAACGACAGGGGGCAGCGCAGATACGCAGTATTTT. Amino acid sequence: CASSLASTTGGSADTQYF. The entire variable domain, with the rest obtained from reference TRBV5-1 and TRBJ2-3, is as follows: KAGVTQTPRYLIKTRGQQVTLSCSPISGHRSVSWYQQTPGQGLQFLFEYFSETQRNKGNFPGRFSGRQFSNSRSEMNVSTLELGDSALYLCASSLASTTGGSADTQYFGPGTRLTVL.

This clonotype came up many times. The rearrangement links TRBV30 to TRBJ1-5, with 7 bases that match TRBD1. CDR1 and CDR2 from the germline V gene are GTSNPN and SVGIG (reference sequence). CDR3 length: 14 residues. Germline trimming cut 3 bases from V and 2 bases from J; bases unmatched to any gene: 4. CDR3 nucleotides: TGTGCCTGGAGCGCCGGACAGGGCAATCAGCCCCAGCATTTT. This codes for CAWSAGQGNQPQHF.

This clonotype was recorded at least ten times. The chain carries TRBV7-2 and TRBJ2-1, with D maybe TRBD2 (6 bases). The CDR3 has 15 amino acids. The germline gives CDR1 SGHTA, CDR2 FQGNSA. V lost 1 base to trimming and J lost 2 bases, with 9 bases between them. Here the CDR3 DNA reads TGTGCCAGCAGCTTAGGGGTAGCGGCCTACAATGAGCAGTTCTTC. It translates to CASSLGVAAYNEQFF.

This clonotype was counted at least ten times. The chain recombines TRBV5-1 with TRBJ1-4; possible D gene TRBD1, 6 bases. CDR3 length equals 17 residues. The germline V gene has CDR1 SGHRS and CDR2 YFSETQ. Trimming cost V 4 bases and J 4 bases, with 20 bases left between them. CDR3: CASSPGTYGVGNEKLFF. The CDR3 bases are TGCGCCAGCAGCCCCGGGACATACGGCGTGGGTAATGAAAAACTGTTTTTT.

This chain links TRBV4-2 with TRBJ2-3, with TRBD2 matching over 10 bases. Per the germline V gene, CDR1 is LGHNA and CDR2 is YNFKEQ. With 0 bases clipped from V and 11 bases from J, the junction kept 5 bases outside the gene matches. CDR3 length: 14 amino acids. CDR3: CASSQERLAGLQYF. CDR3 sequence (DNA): TGTGCCAGCAGCCAAGAAAGACTAGCGGGCTTGCAGTATTTT.

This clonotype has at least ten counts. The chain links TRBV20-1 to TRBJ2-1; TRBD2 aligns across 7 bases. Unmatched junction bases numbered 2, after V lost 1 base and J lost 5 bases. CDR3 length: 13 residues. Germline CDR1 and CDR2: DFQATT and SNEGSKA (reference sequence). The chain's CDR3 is CSARGTRDNEQFF. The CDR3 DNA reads TGCAGTGCTAGAGGGACTAGGGACAATGAGCAGTTCTTC.